Below are 30 T cell receptor beta chains sequenced from a single sample in a study of beta chain features in type 1 diabetes. Expressed TCRB transcripts got sequenced, as all isolated RNA was reverse transcribed. Libraries were prepared by immunoSEQ multiplex PCR; TCRdb keeps only in-frame clonotypes and omits some of them. The table records about 220,000 clones, about 11% of them present only once. The specimen sequenced was central memory CD4+ T cells from blood. Receptor source: a man aged 18 to 30 in good health.

The rearrangement joins TRBV7-2 to TRBJ2-1, with D perhaps matching TRBD2 (5 bases). V lost 5 bases and J 1 base, leaving 21 bases between the germline ends. The CDR3 runs 18 residues. Germline V lookup: CDR1 SGHTA, CDR2 FQGNSA. The CDR3: CASSPEGGVAISYNEQFF. In DNA form, the CDR3 reads TGTGCCAGCAGCCCAGAGGGCGGAGTAGCTATATCCTACAATGAGCAGTTCTTC.

Details on this clone: Other nucleotide sequences from this sample produce the same CDR3. This chain links TRBV25-1 with TRBJ2-7, with TRBD1 matching 8 bases. Trimming cost V 1 base and J 4 bases; bases outside gene matches: 6. CDR3 size: 15 residues. Looked up from germline, CDR1 is MGHDK and CDR2 is SYGVNS. In DNA form, the CDR3 reads TGTGCCAGCAGTGAATCGGGGACAGGCTCTTACGAGCAGTACTTC. Its translation: CASSESGTGSYEQYF.

V usage is TRBV7-6 and J usage is TRBJ2-2, with D possibly matching TRBD2 (6 bases). This CDR3 comprises 16 residues. The ends were cut back, 4 bases at V and 4 bases at J, with 16 bases in the middle. In germline, CDR1 is SGHVS, CDR2 FNYEAQ. CDR3 nucleotides: TGTGCCAGCAGCTCGGGGACTGGGAGAGGCACCGGGGAGCTGTTTTTT. Amino acid sequence: CASSSGTGRGTGELFF.

This clone has more than one count but fewer than ten. The CDR3 loop is CASSVEYQETQYF. The CDR3 nucleotides read TGTGCCAGCAGTGTAGAGTACCAAGAGACCCAGTACTTC. The chain has TRBV6-1 and TRBJ2-5; D gene ambiguous. Germline assignment: CDR1 MNHNS and CDR2 SASEGT. V lost 4 bases and J 0 bases, leaving 6 bases between the germline ends. This CDR3 spans 13 amino acids.

This clone has just a few counts. The CDR3 loop reads CASRRTGESAGELFF. CDR3 nucleotide sequence: TGCGCCAGCAGGCGGACAGGGGAGAGCGCCGGGGAGCTGTTTTTT. The genes are TRBV4-1 and TRBJ2-2; TRBD1 agrees at 9 bases. Germline V gene data show CDR1 as MGHRA and CDR2 as YSYEKL. After removal of 6 bases from V and 6 bases from J, the junction contained 8 bases not matched to a gene. There are 15 residues in the CDR3.

The chain carries TRBV18 and TRBJ2-7; D gene uncertain. The CDR3 extends over 11 amino acids. Trimming shortened V by 4 bases and J by 2 bases, and 3 bases separated the two germline ends. Germline-derived CDR1 and CDR2 are KGHSH and LQKENI. The CDR3 region is CASSQTYEQYF. The DNA of the CDR3 is TGTGCCAGCTCACAGACCTACGAGCAGTACTTC.

This clone was seen only a few times. This chain connects TRBV7-8 to TRBJ1-4; D not certain. The CDR3 totals 15 residues. V was shortened by 1 base and J by 3 bases, with 9 bases between the two germline ends. The germline CDR1 and CDR2 sequences are SGHVS and FQNEAQ. CDR3 region: CASSLGWRSNEKLFF. DNA of the CDR3: TGTGCCAGCAGCTTAGGGTGGAGGTCTAATGAAAAACTGTTTTTT.

The chain employs TRBV7-9 and TRBJ2-7; D remains ambiguous. Trimming shortened V by 5 bases and J by 0 bases, and 5 bases separated the two germline ends. CDR1 SEHNR and CDR2 FQNEAQ come from the germline V gene (reference sequence). The CDR3 covers 12 residues. The CDR3 DNA reads as TGTGCCAGCAGCAAAAGCTCCTACGAGCAGTACTTC. It is translated as CASSKSSYEQYF. Filled out from reference TRBV7-9 and TRBJ2-7, the complete variable domain reads DTGVSQNPRHKITKRGQNVTFRCDPISEHNRLYWYRQTLGQGPEFLTYFQNEAQLEKSRLLSDRFSAERPKGSFSTLEIQRTEQGDSAMYLCASSKSSYEQYFGPGTRLTVT.

This clone was counted many times. The V gene is TRBV15, the J gene TRBJ2-4; D gene uncertain. The CDR3 covers 14 residues. Germline CDR1 and CDR2: LNHNV and YYDKDF (reference sequence). V was shortened by 4 bases and J by 8 bases, with 15 bases between the two germline ends. The CDR3 nucleotides are TGTGCCACCAGCATAGCCAACGTCCCGGACATTCAGTACTTC. It encodes CATSIANVPDIQYF.

In this sample, this clone turned up a few times. The V and J genes are TRBV7-2 and TRBJ1-1, with a weak D call TRBD1 (6 bases). The CDR3 contains 15 residues. Germline V gene sequence: CDR1 SGHTA, CDR2 FQGNSA. Trimming cost V 2 bases and J 4 bases, with 14 bases left between them. The CDR3 region is CASSLSHRVGTEAFF. CDR3 DNA: TGTGCCAGCAGCTTATCGCACAGGGTCGGCACTGAAGCTTTCTTT.

This clone appeared a few times. This chain joins TRBV29-1 and TRBJ2-3; perhaps TRBD2 as D (6 bases). Germline CDR1 reads SQVTM; CDR2 reads ANQGSEA. The CDR3 spans 13 residues. V shed 5 bases and J shed 6 bases, with 15 bases lying between them. In nucleotides, the CDR3 is TGCAGCGTTCTCCCCCCAGGGAGGGATACGCAGTATTTT. Translated: CSVLPPGRDTQYF.

The chain carries TRBV7-9 and TRBJ2-5, with D possibly matching TRBD2 (6 bases). From germline, CDR1 is SEHNR and CDR2 FQNEAQ (reference sequence). Trimming left V 1 base short and J 2 bases short, with 17 bases between. The CDR3 runs 17 residues. CDR3 DNA: TGTGCCAGCAGCTTAGAGTCACGCCGCGGGAAGCAAGAGACCCAGTACTTC. Residues: CASSLESRRGKQETQYF.

This clone was seen at least ten times. This may come from a read error, since a much larger clone is one base off. Other DNA sequences of this sample code for an identical CDR3. The chain has TRBV10-3 and TRBJ2-1, with unresolved D. Trimming pared 2 bases from V and 4 bases from J, leaving 3 bases between. In germline, CDR1 is ENHRY, CDR2 SYGVKD. CDR3 length equals 12 residues. Here the CDR3 reads CAISEGYNEQFF. Here the CDR3 DNA reads TGTGCCATCAGTGAGGGATACAATGAGCAGTTCTTC.

At least ten counts were recorded for this clone. The J gene is TRBJ1-1, the V gene TRBV4-1, with D unclear. Germline CDR1 and CDR2: MGHRA and YSYEKL. Between the trimmed V and J ends, which lost 1 base and 3 bases, there was a span of 9 bases. The CDR3 runs to 14 residues. CDR3: CASSQAWADTEAFF. The CDR3 nucleotides are TGCGCCAGCAGCCAAGCTTGGGCGGACACTGAAGCTTTCTTT.

This chain connects TRBV6-6 to TRBJ2-7; weak D call: TRBD2 (5 bases). The CDR3 contains 15 residues. V was trimmed by 3 bases and J by 4 bases, leaving 16 bases between them. Germline V gene sequence: CDR1 MNHNY, CDR2 SVGAGI (reference sequence). CDR3 in amino acids: CASSYLRVGRYEQYF. CDR3 bases: TGTGCCAGCAGTTATCTGAGGGTTGGTAGGTACGAGCAGTACTTC.

With regard to this clone: At the DNA level, this CDR3 is encoded by other sequences in the same sample as well. The V call is TRBV7-9, the J call TRBJ2-1, with 11 bases fitting TRBD2. The CDR3 extends over 15 amino acids. The trim removed 3 bases at V and 6 bases at J, leaving 4 bases unmatched. CDR1 is SEHNR and CDR2 is FQNEAQ in the germline V gene (reference sequence). In DNA form, the CDR3 reads TGTGCCAGCAGCTTGGGGACTAGCGGTTCCAATGAGCAGTTCTTC. This encodes CASSLGTSGSNEQFF.

This clone appeared a few times. V usage is TRBV5-1 and J usage is TRBJ2-5, with D unclear. Deletions cut 4 bases from V and 5 bases from J, with 15 bases between. CDR3 length: 14 residues. CDR1 SGHRS and CDR2 YFSETQ come from the germline V gene. The chain's CDR3 is CASSKDGNRETQYF. The CDR3 coding sequence is TGCGCCAGCAGCAAGGATGGGAATAGGGAGACCCAGTACTTC.

This rearrangement joins TRBV7-2 to TRBJ2-1; D gene uncertain. The CDR3 has 13 amino acids. Trimming cost V 3 bases and J 7 bases, with 10 bases left between them. Germline V lookup: CDR1 SGHTA, CDR2 FQGNSA. The CDR3 nucleotides are TGTGCCAGCAGCTTGGGGTTTTGGAATGAGCAGTTCTTC. It yields the protein CASSLGFWNEQFF.

This chain links TRBV18 with TRBJ2-7; possible D gene TRBD1, 7 bases. The germline V gene has CDR1 KGHSH and CDR2 LQKENI. This CDR3 is built from 14 residues. With 2 bases removed from V and 6 bases from J, the gap between germline ends came to 14 bases. CDR3 residues: CASSPAQGGLEQYF. In nucleotides, the CDR3 is TGTGCCAGCTCACCAGCCCAGGGGGGCCTCGAGCAGTACTTC.

The DNA for the CDR3 is TGCGCCAGCAGCTGGGGTTCCGGGACAATTACTGAAGCTTTCTTT. Protein product: CASSWGSGTITEAFF. V is TRBV5-1 and J is TRBJ1-1; possible D gene TRBD1, 6 bases. The CDR3 totals 15 residues. Germline V gene sequence: CDR1 SGHRS, CDR2 YFSETQ. V was shortened by 3 bases and J by 5 bases, with 17 bases between the two germline ends. The entire variable domain, with the rest obtained from reference TRBV5-1 and TRBJ1-1, is as follows: KAGVTQTPRYLIKTRGQQVTLSCSPISGHRSVSWYQQTPGQGLQFLFEYFSETQRNKGNFPGRFSGRQFSNSRSEMNVSTLELGDSALYLCASSWGSGTITEAFFGQGTRLTVV.

This clone was recorded once. This rearrangement joins TRBV6-4 to TRBJ2-5; tentatively, D is TRBD1 or TRBD2 (5 bases each). The end of the DNA fits TRBJ2-7 better, so the J call may be wrong. The CDR3 spans 20 residues. The germline V gene has CDR1 MRHNA and CDR2 SNTAGT. CDR3 residues: CASRRLTGTTAVPSPYEQYF. CDR3 sequence (DNA): TGTGCCAGCAGAAGATTGACCGGGACGACCGCTGTACCGTCCCCCTACGAGCAGTACTTC.

This clone was detected a few times. The gene calls are TRBV29-1 and TRBJ1-2; 7 bases match TRBD1. The germline gives CDR1 SQVTM, CDR2 ANQGSEA. The CDR3 length is 14 residues. The ends lost 0 bases at V and 7 bases at J; junction bases unmatched: 8. The CDR3 here is CSVEDGRGYGGYTF. CDR3 in DNA: TGCAGCGTTGAAGATGGCAGGGGGTACGGTGGCTACACCTTC.

V gene TRBV14 combines with J gene TRBJ2-1, with 10 bases fitting TRBD2. Germline CDR1 and CDR2: SGHDN and FVKESK. This CDR3 has 17 residues. Losses at the gene ends were 6 bases for V and 4 bases for J; bases not matched to a gene: 12. CDR3 in amino acids: CASRSRSSGRFYNEQFF. As DNA, the CDR3 is TGTGCCAGCAGGTCCAGGTCTAGCGGGAGATTTTACAATGAGCAGTTCTTC.

This clone was seen a handful of times. The chain carries TRBV29-1 and TRBJ2-7, with TRBD2 identical over 8 bases. The length of the CDR3 is 12 residues. The germline CDR1 and CDR2 sequences are SQVTM and ANQGSEA. Trimming removed 7 bases from V and 5 bases from J; junction bases left unmatched: 7. The CDR3 loop is CSARDGRDEQYF. CDR3 nucleotides: TGCAGCGCCCGGGACGGGAGGGACGAGCAGTACTTC.

This clone was observed a handful of times. Here the CDR3 DNA reads TGTGCCATCAGTGTTCAGGAGGGGGCGCGAGAGACCCAGTACTTC. Translated: CAISVQEGARETQYF. The V call is TRBV10-3, the J call TRBJ2-5, with D possibly matching TRBD1 (7 bases). There are 15 residues in the CDR3. Germline CDR1 ENHRY, CDR2 SYGVKD. Trimming took 4 bases from V and 4 from J, leaving 16 bases between them.

This clone was observed many times. The gene calls are TRBV6-1 and TRBJ1-2; the D gene is possibly TRBD1 (6 bases). The germline gives CDR1 MNHNS, CDR2 SASEGT. The CDR3 is made up of 14 amino acids. V was cut by 3 bases and J by 8 bases, with 16 bases left in between. The CDR3 region is CASSEQGQTLGYTF. The CDR3 DNA reads as TGTGCCAGCAGTGAGCAGGGGCAGACTTTGGGCTACACCTTC.

V usage is TRBV5-6 and J usage is TRBJ2-3; tentative D call: TRBD1 (6 bases). Germline values: CDR1 SGHDT, CDR2 YYEEEE. This CDR3 comprises 14 residues. The V end was cut by 6 bases, the J end by 5 bases, with 16 bases between. The DNA of the CDR3 is TGTGCCAGCACGACCCTGGACAGTGGAGATACGCAGTATTTT. Protein sequence: CASTTLDSGDTQYF.

The chain has TRBV7-2 and TRBJ2-1; D may be TRBD1 (6 bases). The CDR3 is made up of 15 amino acids. V was cut by 6 bases and J by 0 bases, with 12 bases left in between. CDR1 is SGHTA, CDR2 FQGNSA, per germline. Here the CDR3 reads CASSRQESSYNEQFF. The CDR3, as DNA: TGTGCCAGCAGTAGACAGGAGAGCTCCTACAATGAGCAGTTCTTC.

There are many counts of this clone. The chain links TRBV29-1 to TRBJ2-3, with D possibly being TRBD1 (6 bases). The CDR3 totals 13 residues. Germline assignment: CDR1 SQVTM and CDR2 ANQGSEA. The ends were cut back, 4 bases at V and 5 bases at J, with 13 bases in the middle. This CDR3 reads CSVGFGGRDTQYF. CDR3 DNA sequence: TGCAGCGTTGGTTTTGGGGGCAGAGATACGCAGTATTTT.

The gene calls are TRBV2 and TRBJ1-2; D remains ambiguous. V lost 4 bases and J 5 bases, leaving 8 bases between the germline ends. The length of the CDR3 is 12 residues. CDR1 is SNHLY and CDR2 is FYNNEI in the germline V gene. Here the CDR3 DNA reads TGTGCCAGCAGTGGAGCGGGGTATGGCTACACCTTC. Protein: CASSGAGYGYTF.